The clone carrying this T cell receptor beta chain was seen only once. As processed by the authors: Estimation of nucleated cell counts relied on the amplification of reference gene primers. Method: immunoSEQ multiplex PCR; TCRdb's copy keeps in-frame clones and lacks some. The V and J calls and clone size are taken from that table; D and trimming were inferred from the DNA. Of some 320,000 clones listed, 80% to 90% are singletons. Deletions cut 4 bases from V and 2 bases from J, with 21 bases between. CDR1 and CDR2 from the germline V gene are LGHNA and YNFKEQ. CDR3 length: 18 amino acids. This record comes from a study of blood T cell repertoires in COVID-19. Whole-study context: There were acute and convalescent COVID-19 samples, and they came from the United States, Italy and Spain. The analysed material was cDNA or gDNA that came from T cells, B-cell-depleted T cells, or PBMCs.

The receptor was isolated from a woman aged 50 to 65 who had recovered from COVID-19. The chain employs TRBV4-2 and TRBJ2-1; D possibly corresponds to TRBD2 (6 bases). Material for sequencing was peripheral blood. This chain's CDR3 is CASSPAEVWRVPYNEQFF. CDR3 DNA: TGTGCCAGCAGCCCAGCGGAGGTTTGGAGGGTACCCTACAATGAGCAGTTCTTC.